This T cell receptor beta chain derives from a study of siplizumab effects on memory and regulatory T cells. Study-wide results and caveats: Both greater diversity than memory cells and a major contribution to the alloresponse seemed to characterize naive T cells. Alloreactive sequences tracing back to unstimulated CD4+ memory cells fell significantly with siplizumab. In roughly 75-96% of proliferating CD4+ or CD8+ clones, a naive or memory phenotype could not be assigned. Unstimulated subset assignment was obtained for only a minor fraction of alloreactive clones.

Sequenced by immunoSEQ multiplex PCR; TCRdb stores in-frame clones only, minus some. In the table there are about 100,000 clones, 85% to 95% of which are singletons. This CDR3 spans 15 amino acids. Unmatched junction bases numbered 7, after V lost 2 bases and J lost 5 bases. CDR1 is SGHTA, CDR2 FQGTGA, per germline. Comment on this clone: The antigen is unknown.

The chain carries TRBV7-3 and TRBJ2-5; TRBD2 aligns across 8 bases. Sample: Tregs sorted from blood. The TCR comes from a human donor in good health. The CDR3 protein is CASSLSGLAGETQYF. The CDR3 DNA follows: TGTGCCAGCAGCTTATCAGGCCTAGCGGGCGAGACCCAGTACTTC.